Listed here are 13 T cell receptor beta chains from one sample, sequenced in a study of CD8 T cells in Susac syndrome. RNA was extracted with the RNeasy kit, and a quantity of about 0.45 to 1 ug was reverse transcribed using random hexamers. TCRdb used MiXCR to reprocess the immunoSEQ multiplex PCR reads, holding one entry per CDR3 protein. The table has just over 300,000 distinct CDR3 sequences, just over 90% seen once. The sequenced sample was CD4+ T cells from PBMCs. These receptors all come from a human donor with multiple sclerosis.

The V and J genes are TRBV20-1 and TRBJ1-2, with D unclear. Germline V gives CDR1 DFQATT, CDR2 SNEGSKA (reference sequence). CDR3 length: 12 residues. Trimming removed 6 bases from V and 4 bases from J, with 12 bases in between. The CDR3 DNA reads TGCAGTGCCGGAGGGAACAGCTATGGCTACACCTTC. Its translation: CSAGGNSYGYTF.

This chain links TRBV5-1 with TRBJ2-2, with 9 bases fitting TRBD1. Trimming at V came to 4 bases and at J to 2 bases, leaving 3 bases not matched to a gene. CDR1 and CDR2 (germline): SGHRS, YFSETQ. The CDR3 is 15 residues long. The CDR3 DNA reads TGCGCCAGCAGCCGACAGGGGGATAACACCGGGGAGCTGTTTTTT. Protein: CASSRQGDNTGELFF.

CDR3 sequence reads: CSAPRAGGGTGELFF. As DNA, the CDR3 is TGCAGTGCTCCACGGGCGGGAGGTGGCACCGGGGAGCTGTTTTTT. J is TRBJ2-2 and V is TRBV20-1, with 8 bases lining up with TRBD2. The V and J ends lost 5 bases and 4 bases, in that order; junction bases with no gene match: 9. Germline CDR1 is DFQATT and CDR2 is SNEGSKA (reference sequence). The CDR3 is 15 amino acids.

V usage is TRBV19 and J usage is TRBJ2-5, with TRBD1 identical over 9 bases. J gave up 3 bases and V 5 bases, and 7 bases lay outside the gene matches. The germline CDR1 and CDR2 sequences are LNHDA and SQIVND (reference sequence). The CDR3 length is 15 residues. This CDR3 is CASSPTGTGKETQYF. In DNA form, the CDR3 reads TGTGCCAGTAGTCCCACCGGGACAGGGAAAGAGACCCAGTACTTC. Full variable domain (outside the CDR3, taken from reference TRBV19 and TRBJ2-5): DGGITQSPKYLFRKEGQNVTLSCEQNLNHDAMYWYRQDPGQGLRLIYYSQIVNDFQKGDIAEGYSVSREKKESFPLTVTSAQKNPTAFYLCASSPTGTGKETQYFGPGTRLLVL.

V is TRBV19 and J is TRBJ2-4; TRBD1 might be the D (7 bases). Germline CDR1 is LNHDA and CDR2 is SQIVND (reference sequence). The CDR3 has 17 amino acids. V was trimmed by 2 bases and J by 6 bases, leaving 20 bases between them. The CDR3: CASSIQGGLPPGNIQYF. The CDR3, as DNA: TGTGCCAGTAGTATACAGGGGGGACTTCCCCCTGGAAACATTCAGTACTTC.

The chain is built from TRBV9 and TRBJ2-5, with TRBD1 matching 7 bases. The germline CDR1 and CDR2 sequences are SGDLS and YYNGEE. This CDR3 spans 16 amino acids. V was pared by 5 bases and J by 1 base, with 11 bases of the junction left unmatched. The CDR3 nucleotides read TGTGCCAGCAGAGCGAATACAGGGGTCCGCCAAGAGACCCAGTACTTC. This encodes CASRANTGVRQETQYF.

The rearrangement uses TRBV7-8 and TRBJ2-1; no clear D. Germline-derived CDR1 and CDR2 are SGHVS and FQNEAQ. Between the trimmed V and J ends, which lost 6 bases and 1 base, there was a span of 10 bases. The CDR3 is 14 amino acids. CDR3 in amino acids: CASRPRGSYNEQFF. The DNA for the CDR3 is TGTGCCAGCAGACCTCGTGGGTCCTACAATGAGCAGTTCTTC.

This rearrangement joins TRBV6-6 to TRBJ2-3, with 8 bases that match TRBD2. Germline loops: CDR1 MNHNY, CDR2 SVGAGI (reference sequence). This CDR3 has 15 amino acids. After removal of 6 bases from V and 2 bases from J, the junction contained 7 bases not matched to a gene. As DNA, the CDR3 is TGTGCCAGCAGCCCCGGGGGGGGATACACAGATACGCAGTATTTT. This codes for CASSPGGGYTDTQYF.

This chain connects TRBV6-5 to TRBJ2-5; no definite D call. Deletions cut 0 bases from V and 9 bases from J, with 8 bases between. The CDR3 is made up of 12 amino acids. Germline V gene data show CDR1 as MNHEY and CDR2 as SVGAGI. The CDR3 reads CASSYSTGPQYF. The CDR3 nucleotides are TGTGCCAGCAGTTACTCGACGGGTCCCCAGTACTTC.

The CDR3 DNA sequence: TGTGCCAGCAGCCAACTTCCTAGGACGAAAGGGACCCAGTACTTC. Residues: CASSQLPRTKGTQYF. The rearrangement links TRBV3-1 to TRBJ2-5; D is unclear. The CDR3 contains 15 residues. Trimming cost V 2 bases and J 7 bases, with 17 bases left between them. Germline CDR1 LGHDT, CDR2 YNNKEL (reference sequence).

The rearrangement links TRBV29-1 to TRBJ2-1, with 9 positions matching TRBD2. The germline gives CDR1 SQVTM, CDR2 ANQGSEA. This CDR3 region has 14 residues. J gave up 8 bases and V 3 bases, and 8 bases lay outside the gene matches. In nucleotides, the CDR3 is TGCAGCGTTGATTTAGCGGGAGTTCGTTATGAGCAGTTCTTC. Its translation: CSVDLAGVRYEQFF.

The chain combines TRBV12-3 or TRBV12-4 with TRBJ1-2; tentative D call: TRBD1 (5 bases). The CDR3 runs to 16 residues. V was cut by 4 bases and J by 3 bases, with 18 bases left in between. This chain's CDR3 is CASSSGHGRGDYGYTF. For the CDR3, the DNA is TGTGCCAGCAGTTCTGGACACGGGCGAGGGGACTATGGCTACACCTTC.

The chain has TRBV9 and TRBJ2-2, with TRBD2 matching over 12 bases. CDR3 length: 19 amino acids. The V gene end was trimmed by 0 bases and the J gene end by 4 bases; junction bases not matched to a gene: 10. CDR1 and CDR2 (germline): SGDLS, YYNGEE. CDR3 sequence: CASSVGLAGGPSSTGELFF. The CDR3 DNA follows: TGTGCCAGCAGCGTAGGTCTAGCGGGAGGGCCCTCGAGCACCGGGGAGCTGTTTTTT.